The sequence of this T cell receptor (beta chain) was determined in a study of OX40 agonist ivuxolimab in advanced cancers. Concerning the study at large: Ivuxolimab, which targeted the costimulatory receptor OX40 (CD134), was an agonistic, fully human IgG2 monoclonal antibody. Intravenous ivuxolimab was administered to patients every 2 weeks at six dose levels: 0.01, 0.1, 0.3, 1.5, 3 and 10 mg/kg. Of the approximately 50 dose-escalation patients, hepatocellular carcinoma was present in about 20, melanoma in some 15, renal cell carcinoma in 9 and head and neck cancer in 9. In the dose-escalation cohort, approximately 82% of patients were male, and the mean age was roughly 60 years with a range of roughly 20 to 79. Patients were allowed to have had prior anti-PD-1, anti-PD-L1 or anti-CTLA-4 therapy, and approximately 40% of the dose-escalation patients had previously received checkpoint inhibitors. Partial responses occurred in three dose-escalation patients, of whom one had hepatocellular carcinoma and two had cutaneous melanoma. Peripheral TCRbeta sequencing aimed to test whether ivuxolimab altered TCR sequence diversity and caused clonal T-cell expansion. The monotherapy dose-escalation portion (N of about 50 patients) of the phase I ivuxolimab trial is reported in the paper. Study-level results and caveats: Low levels of normalized T-cell clonal expansion were also seen in some patients who did not respond. Antigen specificity was not determined for the clonally expanded peripheral T cells. In partial responders in the 0.1-3.0 mg/kg groups, normalized peripheral clonal expansion was found to be among the lowest, especially among CD8+ T cells. On average, CD8+ T cells showed more expanded clones than CD4+ T cells after ivuxolimab. At doses of 0.1 to 3.0 mg/kg, clonal expansion of both CD4+ and CD8+ T cells in blood was seen between baseline and week 6.

A remark on this clone: This clone's antigen is unknown. Per-nucleotide qualities are absent, and no much larger clonotype sits a single base away.

Genomic DNA was extracted from sorted cells for sequencing of the TCRbeta CDR3 region. The immunoSEQ Assay was used to sequence the TCRbeta CDR3 regions. TCRdb holds this immuneACCESS table with in-frame rearrangements only. Some clones are missing; in checked studies, unresolved V genes explain under half, and the rest has no known cause. The sample table shows tens of thousands of clones, and more than 70% are seen once. The ten largest clones represent 6.5% of the sample. From the germline V gene (reference sequence), CDR1 is MNHNY and CDR2 is SVGAGI. The CDR3 covers 16 residues, taking in both the cysteine and the phenylalanine. Just CDR3 DNA is preserved here, 48 bases in frame from base 1. Germline trimming: 6 bases from V, 0 bases from J; junction bases outside gene matches: 6. Patients with autoimmune disease history or receiving systemic immunosuppression were excluded from the trial. Peripheral blood for TCR sequencing was drawn from every dose cohort at baseline, at cycle 4 day 1 and at cycle 7 day 1. The samples were taken from a phase I, first-in-human, multicenter, open-label dose-escalation trial of ivuxolimab. Adults with locally advanced or metastatic head and neck squamous cell, hepatocellular, melanoma or renal cell carcinoma were enrolled in the trial. Before TCR sequencing, CD4+ T cells and CD8+ T cells were sorted from peripheral blood as separate populations.

The TCR comes from an adult with an advanced solid tumor such as melanoma, head and neck, liver or kidney cancer. This sample comprised CD4+ or CD8+ T cells sorted from blood, obtained in a trial of the OX40 agonist ivuxolimab. The chain is made from TRBV6-6 and TRBJ2-3; 10 middle bases align to TRBD2. DNA sequence: TGTGCCAGCAGCCGAACTAGCGGGATCAGCACAGATACGCAGTATTTT. The encoded protein is CASSRTSGISTDTQYF.